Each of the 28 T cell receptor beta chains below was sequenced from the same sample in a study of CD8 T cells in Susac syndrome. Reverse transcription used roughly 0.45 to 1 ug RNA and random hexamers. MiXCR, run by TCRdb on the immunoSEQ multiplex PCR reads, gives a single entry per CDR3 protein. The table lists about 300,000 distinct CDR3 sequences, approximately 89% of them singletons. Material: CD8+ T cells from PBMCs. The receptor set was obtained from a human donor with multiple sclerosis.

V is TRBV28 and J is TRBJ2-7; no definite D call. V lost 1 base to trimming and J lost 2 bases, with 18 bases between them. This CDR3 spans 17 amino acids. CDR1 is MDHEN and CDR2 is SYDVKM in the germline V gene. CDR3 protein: CASSLSHRSVDTYEQYF. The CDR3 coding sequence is TGTGCCAGCAGTTTATCCCATAGAAGCGTTGACACCTACGAGCAGTACTTC.

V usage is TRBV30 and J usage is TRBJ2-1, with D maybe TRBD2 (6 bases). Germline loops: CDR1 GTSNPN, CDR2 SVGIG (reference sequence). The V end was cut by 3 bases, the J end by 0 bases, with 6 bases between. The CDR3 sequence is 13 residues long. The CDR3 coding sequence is TGTGCCTGGAGCGGGAGCTCCTACAATGAGCAGTTCTTC. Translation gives CAWSGSSYNEQFF.

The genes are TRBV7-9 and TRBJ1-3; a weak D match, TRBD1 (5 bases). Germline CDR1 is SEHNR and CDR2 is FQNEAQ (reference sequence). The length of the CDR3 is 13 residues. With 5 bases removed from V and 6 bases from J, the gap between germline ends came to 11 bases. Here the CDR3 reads CASSKGHQNTIYF. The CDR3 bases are TGTGCCAGCAGCAAAGGACATCAAAACACCATATATTTT.

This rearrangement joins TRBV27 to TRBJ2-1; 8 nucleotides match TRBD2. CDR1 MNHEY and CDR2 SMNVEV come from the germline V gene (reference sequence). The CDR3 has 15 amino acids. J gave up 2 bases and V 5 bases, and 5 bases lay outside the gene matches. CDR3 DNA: TGTGCCAGCAGTACCCGGGGGGGGGCCTACAATGAGCAGTTCTTC. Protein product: CASSTRGGAYNEQFF.

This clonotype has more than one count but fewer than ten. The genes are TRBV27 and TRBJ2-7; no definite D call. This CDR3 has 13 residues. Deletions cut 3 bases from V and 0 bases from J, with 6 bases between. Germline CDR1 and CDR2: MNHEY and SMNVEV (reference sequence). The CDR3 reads CASSFTGSYEQYF. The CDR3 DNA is TGTGCCAGCAGTTTTACCGGCTCCTACGAGCAGTACTTC.

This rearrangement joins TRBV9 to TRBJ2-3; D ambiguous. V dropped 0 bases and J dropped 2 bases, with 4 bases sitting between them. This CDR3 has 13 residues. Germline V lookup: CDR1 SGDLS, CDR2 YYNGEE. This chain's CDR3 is CASSVVSTDTQYF. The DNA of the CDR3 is TGTGCCAGCAGCGTAGTTTCCACAGATACGCAGTATTTT.

The CDR3 DNA follows: TGCGCCAGCAGCCGTCTAGCGTCCGACTACGAGCAGTACTTC. It codes for CASSRLASDYEQYF. V and J are TRBV4-3 and TRBJ2-7; tentative D call: TRBD2 (6 bases). Germline loops: CDR1 LGHNA, CDR2 YSLEER. The CDR3 consists of 14 residues. Trimming stripped 4 bases from V and 3 bases from J, with 13 bases between.

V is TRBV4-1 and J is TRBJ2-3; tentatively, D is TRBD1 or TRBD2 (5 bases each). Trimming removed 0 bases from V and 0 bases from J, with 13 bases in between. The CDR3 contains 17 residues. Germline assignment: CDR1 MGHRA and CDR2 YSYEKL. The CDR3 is CASSQDRSGTSTDTQYF. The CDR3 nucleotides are TGCGCCAGCAGCCAAGATCGGTCGGGGACCAGCACAGATACGCAGTATTTT.

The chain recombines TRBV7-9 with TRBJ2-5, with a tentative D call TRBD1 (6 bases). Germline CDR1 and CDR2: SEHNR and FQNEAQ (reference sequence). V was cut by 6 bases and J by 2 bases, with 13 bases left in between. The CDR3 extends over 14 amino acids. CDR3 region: CASRDTGKQETQYF. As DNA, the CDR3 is TGTGCCAGCAGGGACACAGGGAAACAAGAGACCCAGTACTTC. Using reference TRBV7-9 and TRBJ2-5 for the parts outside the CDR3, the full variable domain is DTGVSQNPRHKITKRGQNVTFRCDPISEHNRLYWYRQTLGQGPEFLTYFQNEAQLEKSRLLSDRFSAERPKGSFSTLEIQRTEQGDSAMYLCASRDTGKQETQYFGPGTRLLVL.

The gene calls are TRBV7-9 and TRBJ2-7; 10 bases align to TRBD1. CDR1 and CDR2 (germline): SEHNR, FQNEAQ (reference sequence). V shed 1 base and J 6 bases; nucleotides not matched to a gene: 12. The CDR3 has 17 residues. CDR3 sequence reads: CASSLGGGGQGSAEQYF. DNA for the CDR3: TGTGCCAGCAGCTTAGGCGGAGGGGGACAGGGGTCCGCCGAGCAGTACTTC.

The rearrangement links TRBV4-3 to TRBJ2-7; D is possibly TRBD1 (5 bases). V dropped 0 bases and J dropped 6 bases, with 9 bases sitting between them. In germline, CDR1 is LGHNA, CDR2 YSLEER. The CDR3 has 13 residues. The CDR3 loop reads CASSQDHRSEQYF. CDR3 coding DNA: TGCGCCAGCAGCCAAGATCACAGGTCCGAGCAGTACTTC.

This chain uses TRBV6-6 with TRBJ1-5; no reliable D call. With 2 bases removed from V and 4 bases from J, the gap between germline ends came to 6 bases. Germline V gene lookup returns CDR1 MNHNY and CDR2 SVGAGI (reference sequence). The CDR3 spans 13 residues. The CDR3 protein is CASSYAFNQPQHF. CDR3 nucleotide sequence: TGTGCCAGCAGTTACGCGTTTAATCAGCCCCAGCATTTT.

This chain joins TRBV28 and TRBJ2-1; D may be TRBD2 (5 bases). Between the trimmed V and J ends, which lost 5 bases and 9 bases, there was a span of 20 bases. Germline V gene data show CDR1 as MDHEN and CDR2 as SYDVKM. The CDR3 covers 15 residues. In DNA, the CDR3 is TGTGCCAGCAGTAGACGGGGAGCCCGGTATGGTGAGCAGTTCTTC. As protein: CASSRRGARYGEQFF.

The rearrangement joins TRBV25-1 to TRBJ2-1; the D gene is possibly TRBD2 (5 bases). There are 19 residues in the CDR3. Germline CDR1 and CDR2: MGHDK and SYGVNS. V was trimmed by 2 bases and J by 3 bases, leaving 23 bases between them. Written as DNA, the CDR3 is TGTGCCAGCAGTGAAAAGCGGACCCCAAACCCTATCTTCTACAATGAGCAGTTCTTC. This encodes CASSEKRTPNPIFYNEQFF. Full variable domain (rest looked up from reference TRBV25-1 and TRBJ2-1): EADIYQTPRYLVIGTGKKITLECSQTMGHDKMYWYQQDPGMELHLIHYSYGVNSTEKGDLSSESTVSRIRTEHFPLTLESARPSHTSQYLCASSEKRTPNPIFYNEQFFGPGTRLTVL.

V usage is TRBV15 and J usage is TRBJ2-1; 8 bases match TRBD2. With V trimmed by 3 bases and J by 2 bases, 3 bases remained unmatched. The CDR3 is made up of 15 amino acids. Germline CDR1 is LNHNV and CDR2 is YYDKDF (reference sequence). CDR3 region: CATSSTSGAYNEQFF. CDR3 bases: TGTGCCACCAGCAGTACTAGCGGAGCCTACAATGAGCAGTTCTTC.

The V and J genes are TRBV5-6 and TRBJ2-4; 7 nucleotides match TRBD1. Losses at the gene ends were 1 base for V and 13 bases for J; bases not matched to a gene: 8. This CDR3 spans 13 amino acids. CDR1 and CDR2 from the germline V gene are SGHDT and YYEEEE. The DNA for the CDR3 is TGTGCCAGCAGCTTGTCTGGACAGGCTAAGCAGTACTTC. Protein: CASSLSGQAKQYF.

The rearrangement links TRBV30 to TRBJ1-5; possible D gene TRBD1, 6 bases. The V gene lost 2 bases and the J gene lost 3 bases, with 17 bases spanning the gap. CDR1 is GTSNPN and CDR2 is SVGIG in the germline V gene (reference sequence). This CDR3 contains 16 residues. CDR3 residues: CAWSRKVGQLNQPQHF. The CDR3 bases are TGTGCCTGGAGTCGTAAGGTTGGACAGCTCAATCAGCCCCAGCATTTT.

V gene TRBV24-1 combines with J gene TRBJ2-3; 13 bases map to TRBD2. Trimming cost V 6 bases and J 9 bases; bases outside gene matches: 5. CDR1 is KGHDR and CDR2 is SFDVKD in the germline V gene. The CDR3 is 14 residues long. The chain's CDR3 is CATSRGTSGDTQYF. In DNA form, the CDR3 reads TGTGCCACCAGTCGAGGGACTAGCGGGGACACGCAGTATTTT.

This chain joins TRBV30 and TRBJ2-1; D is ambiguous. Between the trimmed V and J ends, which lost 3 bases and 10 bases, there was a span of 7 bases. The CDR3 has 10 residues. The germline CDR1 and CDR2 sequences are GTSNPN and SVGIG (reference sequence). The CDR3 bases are TGTGCCTGGAGCGACGTAGAGCAGTTCTTC. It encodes CAWSDVEQFF.

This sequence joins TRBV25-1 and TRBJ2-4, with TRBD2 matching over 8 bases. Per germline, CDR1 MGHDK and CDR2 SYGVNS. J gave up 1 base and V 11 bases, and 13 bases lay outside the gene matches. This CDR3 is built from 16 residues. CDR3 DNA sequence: TGTGCCCAGCAGTGCCGGGGGGGGACCGCCAAAAACATTCAGTACTTC. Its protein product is CAQQCRGGTAKNIQYF.

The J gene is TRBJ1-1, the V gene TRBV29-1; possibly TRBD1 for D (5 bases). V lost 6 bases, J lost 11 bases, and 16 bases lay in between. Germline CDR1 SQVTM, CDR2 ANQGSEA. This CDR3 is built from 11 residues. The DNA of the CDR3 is TGCAGCGTCGTAGGGACCGGGAAGGCTTTCTTT. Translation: CSVVGTGKAFF.

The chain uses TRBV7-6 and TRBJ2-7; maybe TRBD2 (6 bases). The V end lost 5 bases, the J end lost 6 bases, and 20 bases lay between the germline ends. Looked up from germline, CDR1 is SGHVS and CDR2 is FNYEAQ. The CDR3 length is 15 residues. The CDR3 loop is CASSQRLDWQLEQYF. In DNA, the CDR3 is TGTGCCAGCAGCCAGAGACTAGACTGGCAGCTCGAGCAGTACTTC.

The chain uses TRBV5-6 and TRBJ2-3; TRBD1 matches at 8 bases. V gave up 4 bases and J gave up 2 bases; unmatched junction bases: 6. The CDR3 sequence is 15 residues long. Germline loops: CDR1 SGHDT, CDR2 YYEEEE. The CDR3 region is CASSDTGGLTDTQYF. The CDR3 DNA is TGTGCCAGCAGCGACACAGGGGGTCTCACAGATACGCAGTATTTT.

The CDR3, as DNA: TGTGCCAGCAGTAAGGAGGAGTACCAAGAGACCCAGTACTTC. Residues: CASSKEEYQETQYF. J is TRBJ2-5 and V is TRBV28, with TRBD2 as a possible D gene (5 bases). Trimming shortened V by 5 bases and J by 0 bases, and 10 bases separated the two germline ends. The germline V gene encodes CDR1 MDHEN and CDR2 SYDVKM. The CDR3 is 14 residues long.

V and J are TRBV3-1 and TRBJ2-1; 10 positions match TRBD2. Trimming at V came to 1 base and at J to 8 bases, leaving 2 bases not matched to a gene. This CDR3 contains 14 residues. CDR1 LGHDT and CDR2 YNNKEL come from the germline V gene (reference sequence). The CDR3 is CASSQGTSGYEQFF. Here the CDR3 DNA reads TGTGCCAGCAGCCAAGGGACTAGCGGCTATGAGCAGTTCTTC.

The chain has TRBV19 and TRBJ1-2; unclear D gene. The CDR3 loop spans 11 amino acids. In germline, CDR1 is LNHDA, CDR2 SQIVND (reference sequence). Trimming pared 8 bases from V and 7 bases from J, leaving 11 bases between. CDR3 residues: CASLDGLGYTF. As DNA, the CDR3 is TGTGCCAGTCTTGACGGCCTTGGCTACACCTTC.

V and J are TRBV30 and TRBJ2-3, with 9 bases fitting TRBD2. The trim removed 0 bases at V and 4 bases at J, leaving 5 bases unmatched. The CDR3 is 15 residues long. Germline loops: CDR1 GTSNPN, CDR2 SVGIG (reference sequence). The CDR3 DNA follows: TGTGCCTGGAGTGTAACGGCTAGCGGGGCAGATACGCAGTATTTT. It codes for CAWSVTASGADTQYF. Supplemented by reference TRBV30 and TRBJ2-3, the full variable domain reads SQTIHQWPATLVQPVGSPLSLECTVEGTSNPNLYWYRQAAGRGLQLLFYSVGIGQISSEVPQNLSASRPQDRQFILSSKKLLLSDSGFYLCAWSVTASGADTQYFGPGTRLTVL.

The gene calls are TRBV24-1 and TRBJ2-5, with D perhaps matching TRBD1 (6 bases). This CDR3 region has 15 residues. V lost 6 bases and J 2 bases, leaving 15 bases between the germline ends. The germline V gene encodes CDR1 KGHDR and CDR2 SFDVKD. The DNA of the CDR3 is TGTGCCACCAGTAGCAAGACAGGCTTGCAAGAGACCCAGTACTTC. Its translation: CATSSKTGLQETQYF.